This TCR beta chain is from a study of memory CD4+ T cells and cytomegalovirus serostatus. This clone has just a few counts. What it recognizes is unknown. Profiling relied on immunoSEQ multiplex PCR, and the TCRdb table lists in-frame clones only, not all of them. The sample includes about 58,000 clones, 82% of them seen just once. Single viable CD3+CD4+CD8-CD45RO+ cells were sorted as the memory CD4+ T cells. Donors' CMV status reflects serum IgG against pp150, pp28, p38, p52. Whole-study results and caveats: A US-trained random forest predicted CMV serostatus with median AUC around 0.91.

Sequencing was done on a sample of memory CD4+ T cells from blood. The receptor comes from an adult in good health and CMV-seronegative. Some clones in this sample may be carry-over from other donors' samples.

CDR3 protein: CASSYSGRANYGYTF. In nucleotides, the CDR3 is TGTGCCAGCAGTTACAGTGGCAGGGCAAACTATGGCTACACCTTC. V gene TRBV6-5 combines with J gene TRBJ1-2, with a weak D call TRBD1 (5 bases). The CDR3 is 15 amino acids. Trimming cost V 2 bases and J 2 bases, with 12 bases left between them. Germline-derived CDR1 and CDR2 are MNHEY and SVGAGI.